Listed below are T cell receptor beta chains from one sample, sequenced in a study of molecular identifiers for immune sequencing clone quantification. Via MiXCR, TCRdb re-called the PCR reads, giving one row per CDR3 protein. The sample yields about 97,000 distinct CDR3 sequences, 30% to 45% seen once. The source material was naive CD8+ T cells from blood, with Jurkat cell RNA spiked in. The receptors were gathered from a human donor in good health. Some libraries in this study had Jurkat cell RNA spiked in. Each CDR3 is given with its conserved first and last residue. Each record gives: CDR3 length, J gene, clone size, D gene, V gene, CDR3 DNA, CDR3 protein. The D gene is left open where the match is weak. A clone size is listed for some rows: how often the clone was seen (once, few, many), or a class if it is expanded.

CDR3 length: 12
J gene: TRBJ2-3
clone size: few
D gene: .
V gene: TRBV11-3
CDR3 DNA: TGTGCCAGCAGCTTGGCAGCAGATACGCAGTATTTT
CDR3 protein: CASSLAADTQYF

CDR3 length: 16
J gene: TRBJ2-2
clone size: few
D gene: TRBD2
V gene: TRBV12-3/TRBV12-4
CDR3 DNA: TGTGCCAGCAGAGCCCCGGGGCTAGCGGACGCCGGGGAGCTGTTTTTT
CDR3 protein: CASRAPGLADAGELFF

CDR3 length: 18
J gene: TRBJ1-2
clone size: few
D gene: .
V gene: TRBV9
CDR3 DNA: TGTGCCAGCAGCGGTTTTAGGGCAGACCGAGGTAACTACTATGGCTACACCTTC
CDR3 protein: CASSGFRADRGNYYGYTF

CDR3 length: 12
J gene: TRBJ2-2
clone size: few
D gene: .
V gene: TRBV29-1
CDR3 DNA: TGCAGCGTGAGGGGGGGGACCGGGGAGCTGTTTTTT
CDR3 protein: CSVRGGTGELFF

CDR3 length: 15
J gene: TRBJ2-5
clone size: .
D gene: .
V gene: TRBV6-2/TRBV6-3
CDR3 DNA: TGTGCCAGCTATGCCCCGACTAAGGGGAAAGAGACCCAGTACTTC
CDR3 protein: CASYAPTKGKETQYF

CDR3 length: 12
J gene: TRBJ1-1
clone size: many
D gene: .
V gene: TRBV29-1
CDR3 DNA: TGCAGCGGGGGCTCGGGAGGGACTGAAGCTTTCTTT
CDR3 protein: CSGGSGGTEAFF

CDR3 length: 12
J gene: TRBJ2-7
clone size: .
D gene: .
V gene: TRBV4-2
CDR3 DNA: TGTGCCAGCAGTAACGAGGGATACGAGCAGTACTTC
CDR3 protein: CASSNEGYEQYF

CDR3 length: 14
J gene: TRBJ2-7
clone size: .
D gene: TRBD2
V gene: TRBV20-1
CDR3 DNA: TGCAGTGCTCAGCTCGCGGGAGGGCCAAGGGAGCAGTACTTC
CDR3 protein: CSAQLAGGPREQYF

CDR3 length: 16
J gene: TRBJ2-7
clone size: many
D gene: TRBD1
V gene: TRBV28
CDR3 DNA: TGTGCCAGCAGTTTATTCGTTCAGGGGGCCATCTACGAGCAGTACTTC
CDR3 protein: CASSLFVQGAIYEQYF

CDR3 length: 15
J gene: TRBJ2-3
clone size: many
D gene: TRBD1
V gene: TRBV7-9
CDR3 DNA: TGTGCCAGCAGCTCCGGACAGGGGGCGGCAGATACGCAGTATTTT
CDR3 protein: CASSSGQGAADTQYF

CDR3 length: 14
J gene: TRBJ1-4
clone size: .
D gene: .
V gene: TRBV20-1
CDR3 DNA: TGCAGTGCTAGTACTGGGACAACGGGTGAAAAACTGTTTTTT
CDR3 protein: CSASTGTTGEKLFF

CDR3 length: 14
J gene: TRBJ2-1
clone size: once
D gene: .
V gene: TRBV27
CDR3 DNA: TGTGTCAGCAGTTTCAGGAGCTCCTACAATGAGCAGTTCTTC
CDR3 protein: CVSSFRSSYNEQFF

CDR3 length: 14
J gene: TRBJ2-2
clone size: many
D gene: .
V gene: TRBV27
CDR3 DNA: TGTGCCAGCAGACCGGGACTTAACACCGGGGAGCTGTTTTTT
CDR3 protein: CASRPGLNTGELFF

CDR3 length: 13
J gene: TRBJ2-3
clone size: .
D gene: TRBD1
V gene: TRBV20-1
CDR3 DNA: TGCAGTGCTCGTACAGGGGCAACAGATACGCTGTATTTT
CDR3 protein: CSARTGATDTLYF

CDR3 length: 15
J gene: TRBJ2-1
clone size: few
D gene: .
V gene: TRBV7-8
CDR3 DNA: TGTGCCAGCCGCTCTCTGCAGAGCTCCTACAATGAGCAGTTCTTC
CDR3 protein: CASRSLQSSYNEQFF

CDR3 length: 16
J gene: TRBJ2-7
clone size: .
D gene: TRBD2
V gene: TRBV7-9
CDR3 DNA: TGTGCCAGCAGCTTCCGACTAGCGGGAGAGGTTGACGAGCAGTACTTC
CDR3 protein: CASSFRLAGEVDEQYF

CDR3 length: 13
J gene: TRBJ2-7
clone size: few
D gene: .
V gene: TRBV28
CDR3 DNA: TGTGCCAGCAGTTATCGGGGGCCCTACGAGCAGTACTTC
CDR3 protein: CASSYRGPYEQYF

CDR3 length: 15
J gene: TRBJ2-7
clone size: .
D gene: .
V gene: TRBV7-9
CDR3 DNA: TGTGCCAGCAGCTTTTCTCCCGGTCCGTTCTACGAGCAGTACTTC
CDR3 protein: CASSFSPGPFYEQYF

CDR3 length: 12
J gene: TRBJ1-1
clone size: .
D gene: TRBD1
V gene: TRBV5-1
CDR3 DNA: TGCGCCAGCAGCCCGGGACAGAGAGAAGCTTTCTTT
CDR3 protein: CASSPGQREAFF

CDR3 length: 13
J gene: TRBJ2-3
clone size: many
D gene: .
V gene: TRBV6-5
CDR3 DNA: TGTGCCAGCACGCGCGACGGGGCAGATACGCAGTATTTT
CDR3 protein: CASTRDGADTQYF

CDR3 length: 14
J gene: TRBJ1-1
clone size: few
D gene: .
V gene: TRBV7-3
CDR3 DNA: TGTGCCAGCAGGCCCTTGGTAGGGAGCACTGAAGCTTTCTTT
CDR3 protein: CASRPLVGSTEAFF

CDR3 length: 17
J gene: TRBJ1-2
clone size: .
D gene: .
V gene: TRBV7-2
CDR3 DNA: TGTGCCAGCAGCTCGACAGAGCTACGAAGGGCTAACTATGGCTACACCTTC
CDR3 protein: CASSSTELRRANYGYTF

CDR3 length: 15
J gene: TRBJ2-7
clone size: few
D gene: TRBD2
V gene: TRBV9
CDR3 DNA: TGTGCCAGCAGCATGGGACTAGCGGATACGTACGAGCAGTACTTC
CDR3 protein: CASSMGLADTYEQYF

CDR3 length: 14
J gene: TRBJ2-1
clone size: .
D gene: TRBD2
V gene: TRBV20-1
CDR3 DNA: TGCAGTGCTAGGGGGGAGGGGAACTACAATGAGCAGTTCTTC
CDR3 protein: CSARGEGNYNEQFF

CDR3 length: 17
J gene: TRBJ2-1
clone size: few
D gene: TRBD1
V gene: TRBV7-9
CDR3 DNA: TGTGCCAGCAGCGGAACCGGGACAGGGGCCTTAGAGTATGAGCAGTTCTTC
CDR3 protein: CASSGTGTGALEYEQFF

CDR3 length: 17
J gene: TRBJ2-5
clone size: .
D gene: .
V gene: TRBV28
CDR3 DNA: TGTGCCAGCAGTTTAATTGGCGTGGATCCTTTGATAGAGACCCAGTACTTC
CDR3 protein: CASSLIGVDPLIETQYF

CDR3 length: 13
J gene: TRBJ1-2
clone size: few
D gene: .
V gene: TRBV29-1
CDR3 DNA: TGCAGCGTTGGGCCCCGGGGGGACTATGGCTACACCTTC
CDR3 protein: CSVGPRGDYGYTF

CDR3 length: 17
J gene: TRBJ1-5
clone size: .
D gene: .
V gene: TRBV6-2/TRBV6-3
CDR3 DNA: TGTGCCAGCAGTTCCCGGGAAGCCTCTTTTAGCAATCAGCCCCAGCATTTT
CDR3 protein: CASSSREASFSNQPQHF